The 30 T cell receptor beta chains presented below share a single source sample, sequenced in a study of sequential checkpoint blockade in melanoma. Indicated treatment: randomized to nivolumab then ipilimumab (arm A) or the reverse (arm B). The repertoire was sequenced with immunoSEQ multiplex PCR; TCRdb's copy has only in-frame clones and lacks some. This sample carries more than 25,000 clones, about 88% of them seen once, and the ten largest clones take 11% to 15%. Source: CD8+ T cells sorted from blood (inferred from file names), taken from a patient given nivolumab and ipilimumab in sequence. Source of these receptors: a human donor with melanoma.

V is TRBV5-6 and J is TRBJ1-6; D gene ambiguous. CDR1 and CDR2 (germline): SGHDT, YYEEEE. The CDR3 has 15 amino acids. Trimming took off 5 bases at V and 6 bases at J, with 15 bases between the two ends. The chain's CDR3 is CASSYPGVRNSPLHF. The CDR3 DNA is TGTGCCAGCAGTTACCCCGGGGTTCGTAATTCACCCCTCCACTTT. Filled out from reference TRBV5-6 and TRBJ1-6, the complete variable domain reads DAGVTQSPTHLIKTRGQQVTLRCSPKSGHDTVSWYQQALGQGPQFIFQYYEEEERQRGNFPDRFSGHQFPNYSSELNVNALLLGDSALYLCASSYPGVRNSPLHFGNGTRLTVT.

This clone has just one count. V is TRBV9 and J is TRBJ2-3; perhaps TRBD2 as D (5 bases). Trimming shortened V by 0 bases and J by 4 bases, and 9 bases separated the two germline ends. This CDR3 region has 14 residues. Germline CDR1 reads SGDLS; CDR2 reads YYNGEE. CDR3 sequence (DNA): TGTGCCAGCAGCGTAGAGGGAGAAGCAGATACGCAGTATTTT. It codes for CASSVEGEADTQYF.

This rearrangement joins TRBV11-2 to TRBJ2-1; the D gene is possibly TRBD1 (6 bases). The germline CDR1 and CDR2 sequences are SGHAT and FQNNGV. V was cut by 5 bases and J by 0 bases, with 17 bases left in between. CDR3 size: 17 residues. The CDR3 region has the DNA TGTGCCAGCAGCCCCGGGACACCAGTGAGCTCCTACAATGAGCAGTTCTTC. Translated: CASSPGTPVSSYNEQFF. Full variable domain (rest looked up from reference TRBV11-2 and TRBJ2-1): EAGVAQSPRYKIIEKRQSVAFWCNPISGHATLYWYQQILGQGPKLLIQFQNNGVVDDSQLPKDRFSAERLKGVDSTLKIQPAKLEDSAVYLCASSPGTPVSSYNEQFFGPGTRLTVL.

The gene calls are TRBV6-1 and TRBJ1-1, with TRBD1 as a possible D gene (6 bases). CDR1 is MNHNS and CDR2 is SASEGT in the germline V gene. The CDR3 is made up of 16 amino acids. The V end lost 1 base, the J end lost 3 bases, and 15 bases lay between the germline ends. CDR3 protein: CASSEEGGRVYTEAFF. The CDR3 nucleotides read TGTGCCAGCAGTGAAGAAGGGGGGAGGGTCTACACTGAAGCTTTCTTT.

Note on this clone: A far larger clone is one nucleotide away, so this likely arose from a read error. The genes are TRBV4-2 and TRBJ2-1; tentative D call: TRBD2 (6 bases). The germline V gene encodes CDR1 LGHNA and CDR2 YNFKEQ. This CDR3 region has 16 residues. CDR3 DNA sequence: TGTGCCAGCAGCCAAGAGGCGGGGAGCTCCTACAATGCGCAGTTCTTC. It codes for CASSQEAGSSYNAQFF.

This rearrangement joins TRBV7-9 to TRBJ2-7; 9 nucleotides agree with TRBD1. This CDR3 has 15 residues. The ends lost 4 bases at V and 2 bases at J; junction bases unmatched: 6. The germline CDR1 and CDR2 sequences are SEHNR and FQNEAQ (reference sequence). CDR3 sequence (DNA): TGTGCCAGCAGCTCGTGGACAGGGGACGCCTACGAGCAGTACTTC. Its translation: CASSSWTGDAYEQYF.

The rearrangement uses TRBV13 and TRBJ2-7, with TRBD1 matching 9 bases. This CDR3 is 17 amino acids long. Trimming took 4 bases from V and 6 from J; bases not matched to a gene: 16. CDR1 is PRHDT and CDR2 is FYEKMQ in the germline V gene (reference sequence). The CDR3 loop is CASSSTGQGPSTGEQYV. The DNA for the CDR3 is TGTGCCAGCAGCTCTACGGGACAGGGTCCCTCTACGGGCGAGCAGTACGTC.

The gene calls are TRBV6-5 and TRBJ2-7, with D perhaps matching TRBD1 (6 bases). Germline V CDR1 and CDR2: MNHEY, SVGAGI. V was clipped by 0 bases and J by 0 bases, with 12 bases between them. The CDR3 runs to 16 residues. The CDR3 here is CASSYSAQGFSYEQYF. Written as DNA, the CDR3 is TGTGCCAGCAGTTACTCTGCACAGGGCTTCTCCTACGAGCAGTACTTC.

The chain links TRBV7-6 to TRBJ1-6; D not certain. This CDR3 region has 17 residues. V lost 0 bases to trimming and J lost 7 bases, with 16 bases between them. The germline V gene has CDR1 SGHVS and CDR2 FNYEAQ. The CDR3 coding sequence is TGTGCCAGCAGCTTAGCCTCCTTAGGTTCGGGGAATTCACCCCTCCACTTT. This encodes CASSLASLGSGNSPLHF.

The chain couples TRBV7-3 to TRBJ2-2; 9 bases agree with TRBD2. The CDR3 contains 23 residues. Germline CDR1 is SGHTA and CDR2 is FQGTGA. V dropped 1 base and J dropped 3; count of bases not matched to a gene: 24. Here the CDR3 reads CASSLIGPFEAGGPEEDTGELFF. CDR3 DNA: TGTGCCAGCAGCTTAATAGGGCCTTTCGAGGCGGGAGGGCCTGAGGAAGACACCGGGGAGCTGTTTTTT.

J is TRBJ2-7 and V is TRBV2; 8 bases align to TRBD1. The J call may not be correct, given that the DNA end is closer to TRBJ2-1. Germline CDR1 is SNHLY and CDR2 is FYNNEI. The CDR3 is 13 amino acids. The CDR3 DNA reads as TGTGCCAGATGGGACAGGACCCTTAATGAGCAGTTCTTC. This gives the protein CARWDRTLNEQFF.

This sequence joins TRBV9 and TRBJ1-5, with D tentatively TRBD1 (6 bases). Germline CDR1 and CDR2: SGDLS and YYNGEE. This CDR3 is 15 amino acids long. V was clipped by 2 bases and J by 0 bases, with 9 bases between them. The CDR3 nucleotides read TGTGCCAGCAGCGTCTCGACAGGTAGCAATCAGCCCCAGCATTTT. Encoded protein: CASSVSTGSNQPQHF.

The rearrangement joins TRBV7-2 to TRBJ2-7; the D gene is possibly TRBD1 (6 bases). The CDR3 extends over 14 amino acids. The V end lost 0 bases, the J end lost 3 bases, and 9 bases lay between the germline ends. Germline lookup yields CDR1 SGHTA and CDR2 FQGNSA. The CDR3 bases are TGTGCCAGCAGCTTAGCACAGGGATTCTACGAGCAGTACTTC. Translated, it gives CASSLAQGFYEQYF.

The chain uses TRBV28 and TRBJ2-7; D possibly corresponds to TRBD1 (6 bases). Between the trimmed V and J ends, which lost 4 bases and 5 bases, there was a span of 21 bases. The CDR3 runs to 16 residues. From germline, CDR1 is MDHEN and CDR2 SYDVKM. CDR3 DNA: TGTGCCAGCAGTTCCCGGGACATTAGTCCCCGGGACGAGCAGTACTTC. This translates into CASSSRDISPRDEQYF.

This rearrangement joins TRBV7-2 to TRBJ1-2; 7 positions match TRBD1. J lost 14 bases, V lost 7 bases, and 19 bases had no gene match. Germline V CDR1 and CDR2: SGHTA, FQGNSA. The CDR3 consists of 14 residues. CDR3 protein: CASTLITSGGTLTF. In nucleotides, the CDR3 is TGTGCCAGCACCTTGATAACGTCAGGGGGAACCCTGACCTTC.

The rearrangement joins TRBV19 to TRBJ2-7; 10 bases map to TRBD2. Germline V lookup: CDR1 LNHDA, CDR2 SQIVND (reference sequence). The V gene end was trimmed by 4 bases and the J gene end by 2 bases; junction bases not matched to a gene: 5. This CDR3 has 15 residues. CDR3 amino acids: CASSKLAGPAYEQYF. The CDR3 nucleotides are TGTGCCAGTAGTAAACTAGCGGGGCCTGCCTACGAGCAGTACTTC.

V usage is TRBV28 and J usage is TRBJ2-3; 7 nucleotides align to TRBD2. The trim removed 7 bases at V and 5 bases at J, leaving 9 bases unmatched. Germline assignment: CDR1 MDHEN and CDR2 SYDVKM. The CDR3 is 14 residues long. CDR3 residues: CASTLHPGGDTQYF. CDR3 DNA: TGTGCCAGCACCCTCCACCCGGGGGGAGATACGCAGTATTTT.

This chain links TRBV9 with TRBJ2-6; TRBD2 might be the D (5 bases). The length of the CDR3 is 14 residues. V shed 1 base and J shed 3 bases, with 5 bases lying between them. Per the germline V gene, CDR1 is SGDLS and CDR2 is YYNGEE. CDR3 in DNA: TGTGCCAGCAGCGTACGGGGTGGGGCCAACGTCCTGACTTTC. Encoded protein: CASSVRGGANVLTF.

This chain joins TRBV27 and TRBJ2-7, with D tentatively TRBD1 (6 bases). V shed 5 bases and J shed 0 bases, with 8 bases lying between them. The CDR3 totals 13 residues. Germline V gives CDR1 MNHEY, CDR2 SMNVEV (reference sequence). CDR3 in amino acids: CASSGQNSYEQYF. CDR3 DNA sequence: TGTGCCAGCAGTGGACAGAACTCCTACGAGCAGTACTTC.

V usage is TRBV6-5 and J usage is TRBJ2-1; maybe TRBD1 (5 bases). The CDR3 extends over 14 amino acids. From germline, CDR1 is MNHEY and CDR2 SVGAGI. Trimming cost V 4 bases and J 7 bases, with 14 bases left between them. The CDR3 DNA is TGTGCCAGCAGTTCCTACCAGGGCGTTAATGAGCAGTTCTTC. This codes for CASSSYQGVNEQFF.

The V and J genes are TRBV6-6 and TRBJ2-5; D may be TRBD2 (6 bases). The J call may be mistaken, given a closer DNA end match to TRBJ2-7. The germline gives CDR1 MNHNY, CDR2 SVGAGI (reference sequence). The CDR3 has 13 amino acids. The CDR3 loop reads CASSLEGWDEQYF. CDR3 bases: TGTGCCAGCAGTTTGGAGGGTTGGGACGAGCAGTACTTC.

V is TRBV15 and J is TRBJ2-1, with 10 bases identical to TRBD1. With V trimmed by 3 bases and J by 7 bases, 6 bases remained unmatched. The CDR3 is 15 residues long. Germline V gene sequence: CDR1 LNHNV, CDR2 YYDKDF (reference sequence). CDR3 sequence: CATSRGQGFGNEQFF. CDR3 sequence (DNA): TGTGCCACCAGCAGGGGACAGGGGTTTGGGAATGAGCAGTTCTTC.

This chain links TRBV28 with TRBJ2-3, with TRBD2 identical over 9 bases. V gave up 5 bases and J gave up 2 bases; unmatched junction bases: 11. Germline lookup yields CDR1 MDHEN and CDR2 SYDVKM. The CDR3 extends over 17 amino acids. CDR3 sequence: CASSPLGSGGNTDTQYF. The CDR3 nucleotides read TGTGCCAGCAGTCCTTTAGGCAGCGGGGGGAACACAGATACGCAGTATTTT.

The rearrangement links TRBV12-2 to TRBJ1-5; the table's D call of TRBD1 was not tested on the DNA. TRBV12-2 is annotated as a pseudogene. CDR3 size: 17 residues. Here the CDR3 reads CASRLRPGQGKHQPQHF. CDR3 sequence (DNA): TGTGCAAGTCGCCTCCGACCGGGACAGGGTAAGCATCAGCCCCAGCATTTT.

The chain is built from TRBV2 and TRBJ1-4; 9 bases are shared with TRBD1. V gave up 6 bases and J gave up 8 bases; unmatched junction bases: 10. Germline CDR1 reads SNHLY; CDR2 reads FYNNEI. This CDR3 has 15 residues. The CDR3 is CASSQTGGLGEKLFF. The CDR3 nucleotides are TGTGCCAGCAGCCAAACAGGGGGCCTCGGGGAAAAACTGTTTTTT.

The chain uses TRBV4-2 and TRBJ2-7; D is unresolved. Trimming took 1 base from V and 0 from J, leaving 7 bases between them. The length of the CDR3 is 14 residues. The germline V gene has CDR1 LGHNA and CDR2 YNFKEQ. DNA for the CDR3: TGTGCCAGCAGCCAAGGCGAGAGCTCCTACGAGCAGTACTTC. Amino acid sequence: CASSQGESSYEQYF.

The V call is TRBV7-8, the J call TRBJ2-1; TRBD1 might be the D (5 bases). The CDR3 spans 16 residues. The V end lost 5 bases, the J end lost 4 bases, and 18 bases lay between the germline ends. Germline V lookup: CDR1 SGHVS, CDR2 FQNEAQ. CDR3 DNA: TGTGCCAGCAGCCCGGGTATCAGGGCTCCTTACAATGAGCAGTTCTTC. The encoded protein is CASSPGIRAPYNEQFF.

The chain joins TRBV5-6 to TRBJ2-1; perhaps TRBD2 as D (6 bases). V was trimmed by 4 bases and J by 9 bases, leaving 11 bases between them. This CDR3 is built from 12 residues. Germline V gene data show CDR1 as SGHDT and CDR2 as YYEEEE. The CDR3 sequence: CASSHGLIEQFF. CDR3 coding DNA: TGTGCCAGCAGCCACGGACTAATTGAGCAGTTCTTC.

V gene TRBV13 combines with J gene TRBJ2-1; unclear D gene. The V gene's germline CDR1 is PRHDT and CDR2 FYEKMQ (reference sequence). This CDR3 region has 16 residues. Trimming took 0 bases from V and 0 from J, leaving 9 bases between them. For the CDR3, the DNA is TGTGCCAGCAGCTTAGGTGTAGTCCCCTCCTACAATGAGCAGTTCTTC. The encoded protein is CASSLGVVPSYNEQFF.

The chain employs TRBV4-2 and TRBJ2-7, with a weak D call TRBD2 (6 bases). The CDR3 contains 17 residues. V lost 0 bases to trimming and J lost 3 bases, with 18 bases between them. CDR1 is LGHNA and CDR2 is YNFKEQ in the germline V gene. CDR3 nucleotides: TGTGCCAGCAGCCAAGATGGGACGGGGGACCTACGCTACGAGCAGTACTTC. Its translation is CASSQDGTGDLRYEQYF.